This TCR beta chain was found in a study of blood T cells in healthy people across ages. Donors were healthy Caucasian individuals from Russia aged about 6 to 90. Drawn from each donor were ten milliliters of peripheral blood. With a J-beta primer mix and a sample-barcoded 5' primer, a second PCR ran roughly 6 to 11 cycles. TCRdb called the 5' RACE reads again in MiXCR, with one record for every CDR3 protein. Of hundreds of thousands of distinct CDR3 sequences listed, about a third are singletons. Ten or more counts support this clonotype. This clonotype was obtained from a woman aged 80 or over in good health. Sequencing was carried out using blood.

CDR3 sequence: CASSYSGGLTDTQYF. CDR3 nucleotide sequence: TGTGCCAGCAGTTACTCGGGGGGGCTCACAGATACGCAGTATTTT. The V gene is TRBV6-6, the J gene TRBJ2-3; D perhaps matches TRBD2 (7 bases). The germline gives CDR1 MNHNY, CDR2 SVGAGI (reference sequence). The CDR3 loop spans 15 amino acids. The V end was cut by 0 bases, the J end by 2 bases, with 9 bases between.